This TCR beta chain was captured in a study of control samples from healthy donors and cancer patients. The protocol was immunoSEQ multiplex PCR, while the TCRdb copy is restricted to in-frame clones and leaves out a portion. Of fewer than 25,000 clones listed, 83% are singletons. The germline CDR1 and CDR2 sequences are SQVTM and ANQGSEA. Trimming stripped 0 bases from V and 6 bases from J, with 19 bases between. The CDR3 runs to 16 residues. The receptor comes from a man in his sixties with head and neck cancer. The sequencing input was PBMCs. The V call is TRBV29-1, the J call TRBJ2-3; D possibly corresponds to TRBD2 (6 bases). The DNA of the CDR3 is TGCAGCGTTGAAGATCTAGCGTCCCTCCGAAGGGATACGCAGTATTTT. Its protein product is CSVEDLASLRRDTQYF.